These T cell receptor beta chains were read from a single sample in a study of blood T cell repertoires in COVID-19. The repertoire was sequenced with immunoSEQ multiplex PCR; TCRdb's copy has only in-frame clones and lacks some. There are some 130,000 clones in the sample; approximately 89% occur only once, and about 9.4% lies in the top ten. The sequencing input was peripheral blood. The receptor source for this set is a man aged 50-59 years with acute or convalescent COVID-19. CDR3s include the opening cysteine and the closing phenylalanine or tryptophan. The D gene is left open where the match is weak. Clone size, where shown, is once, few, many, or a class for clones that have expanded.

v_gene	j_gene	abundance	d_gene	CDR3aa	CDR3nt
TRBV19	TRBJ1-5	few	TRBD1	CASTPDRGLSQPQHF	TGTGCCAGTACCCCGGACAGGGGGCTAAGTCAGCCCCAGCATTTT
TRBV19	TRBJ2-2	.	TRBD1	CASTLSRGQPTGELFF	TGTGCCAGTACCCTATCTAGGGGACAGCCAACCGGGGAGCTGTTTTTT
TRBV7-6	TRBJ2-3	.	.	CASSLVATGTAGGDTQYF	TGTGCCAGCAGCTTAGTGGCCACAGGGACCGCTGGGGGAGATACGCAGTATTTT
TRBV7-2	TRBJ2-1	.	.	CASSLNADNEQFF	TGTGCCAGCAGCTTAAACGCGGACAATGAGCAGTTCTTC
TRBV2	TRBJ1-5	few	.	CASSERQTLGQPQHF	TGTGCCAGCAGTGAAAGACAAACCCTGGGTCAGCCCCAGCATTTT
TRBV5-4	TRBJ2-1	.	TRBD2	CASSPAGGGTYNEQFF	TGTGCCAGCAGCCCGGCAGGCGGGGGGACCTACAATGAGCAGTTCTTC
TRBV29-1	TRBJ1-2	.	TRBD1	CSAGGAIYGYTF	TGCAGCGCAGGGGGCGCGATCTATGGCTACACCTTC
TRBV7-2	TRBJ2-1	.	.	CASSRASGEPYNEQFF	TGTGCCAGCAGCAGGGCTTCGGGGGAGCCCTACAATGAGCAGTTCTTC
TRBV29-1	TRBJ2-1	.	TRBD1	CSVDADRGSYNEQFF	TGCAGCGTTGATGCTGACAGGGGCTCCTACAATGAGCAGTTCTTC
TRBV5-4	TRBJ2-2	.	TRBD2	CASSPGLVAAGELFF	TGTGCCAGCAGCCCCGGACTAGTGGCGGCCGGGGAGCTGTTTTTT
TRBV21-1	TRBJ2-7	.	.	CARWGRAGEQYF	TGTGCCAGATGGGGACGCGCGGGGGAGCAGTACTTC
TRBV30	TRBJ1-5	.	.	CAWSSTVGSQPQHF	TGTGCCTGGAGTAGTACGGTAGGGAGTCAGCCCCAGCATTTT
TRBV19	TRBJ1-1	.	.	CASCVPRHPVGTEAFF	TGTGCCAGTTGTGTCCCGAGACACCCCGTCGGCACTGAAGCTTTCTTT
TRBV28	TRBJ1-4	.	TRBD1	CASTAQGTYEKLFF	TGTGCCAGCACCGCACAGGGGACATATGAAAAACTGTTTTTT
TRBV28	TRBJ1-1	.	TRBD1	CASSLPTGVKTEAFF	TGTGCCAGCAGTTTACCCACAGGGGTAAAAACTGAAGCTTTCTTT
TRBV5-1	TRBJ2-7	.	TRBD2	CASSSSGLAGGPSEQYF	TGCGCCAGCAGCTCTTCCGGACTAGCGGGAGGGCCTAGTGAGCAGTACTTC
TRBV2	TRBJ1-6	once	.	CASSSEPQGRGSPLHF	TGTGCCAGCAGTTCCGAGCCTCAGGGAAGAGGTTCACCCCTCCACTTT
TRBV28	TRBJ1-2	.	TRBD1	CGVRGPGYGYTF	TGTGGAGTTAGGGGGCCCGGCTATGGCTACACCTTC
TRBV28	TRBJ2-5	.	TRBD2	CASRQPGLAGFQYF	TGTGCCAGCAGACAACCGGGACTAGCGGGCTTCCAGTACTTC
TRBV5-4	TRBJ1-2	.	.	CASSFPSGDFNYGYTF	TGTGCCAGCAGCTTCCCTAGTGGGGACTTTAACTATGGCTACACCTTC
TRBV20-1	TRBJ2-7	.	.	CSASETAPTKQYF	TGCAGTGCTAGTGAGACAGCACCTACGAAACAGTACTTC
TRBV7-6	TRBJ1-5	.	TRBD1	CASSPYGGQGINQPQHF	TGTGCCAGCAGCCCCTACGGTGGACAGGGGATCAATCAGCCCCAGCATTTT
TRBV4-1	TRBJ1-2	.	TRBD1	CASSQAGGLRGYTF	TGCGCCAGCAGCCAAGCAGGGGGCTTGAGAGGCTACACCTTC
TRBV5-4	TRBJ2-1	.	.	CASSFSGSSYNEQFF	TGTGCCAGCAGCTTTTCGGGAAGCTCCTACAATGAGCAGTTCTTC
TRBV7-7	TRBJ2-2	.	.	CASSLSGGGTGELFF	TGTGCTAGCAGCTTATCAGGGGGAGGTACCGGGGAGCTGTTTTTT
TRBV2	TRBJ1-1	.	.	CASSENSPEAFF	TGTGCCAGCAGTGAAAACAGCCCTGAAGCTTTCTTT
TRBV23-1	TRBJ1-1	.	TRBD1	CASSHRDRDRLLNTEAFF	TGCGCCAGCAGTCACCGAGACCGGGACAGGCTATTAAACACTGAAGCTTTCTTT
TRBV12-3/TRBV12-4	TRBJ1-1	.	TRBD1	CAITDRVNTEAFF	TGTGCCATTACGGACAGGGTTAACACTGAAGCTTTCTTT
TRBV2	TRBJ2-7	.	TRBD1	CASSALEGALFEQYF	TGTGCCAGCAGTGCTTTAGAGGGGGCCCTATTCGAGCAGTACTTC
TRBV12-2	TRBJ1-2	.	.	CASRPLRSNYGYTF	TGTGCAAGTCGCCCGCTGAGGTCGAACTATGGCTACACCTTC
TRBV21-1	TRBJ2-1	.	.	CASSKSPPVFYEQFF	TGTGCCAGCAGCAAATCCCCCCCGGTATTCTATGAGCAGTTCTTC
TRBV13	TRBJ1-2	.	TRBD1	CAAGRGQGDYGYTF	TGTGCCGCGGGTAGGGGACAGGGGGACTATGGCTACACCTTC
TRBV29-1	TRBJ2-2	.	.	CSAEITGELFF	TGCAGCGCCGAGATCACCGGGGAGCTGTTTTTT
TRBV11-2	TRBJ1-1	.	.	CASSLRGRADTEAFF	TGTGCCAGCAGCTTACGTGGCAGGGCGGACACTGAAGCTTTCTTT
TRBV19	TRBJ1-5	.	.	CASSISGGYSNQPQHF	TGTGCCAGTAGTATTTCGGGCGGGTATAGCAATCAGCCCCAGCATTTT
TRBV6-5	TRBJ1-5	.	TRBD1	CASRPTGVGQPQHF	TGTGCCAGCAGGCCGACAGGGGTAGGTCAGCCCCAGCATTTT
TRBV5-1	TRBJ2-2	.	.	CASSLGTATGELFF	TGCGCCAGCAGCTTGGGGACTGCGACCGGGGAGCTGTTTTTT
TRBV5-4	TRBJ1-1	.	TRBD1	CASSSQGKNTEAFF	TGTGCCAGCAGCTCACAGGGGAAGAACACTGAAGCTTTCTTT
TRBV5-1	TRBJ1-1	.	.	CASSLVTGSNTEAFF	TGCGCCAGCAGCTTGGTCACGGGGTCGAACACTGAAGCTTTCTTT
TRBV28	TRBJ2-3	once	.	CASSLVRGSGGTQYF	TGTGCCAGCAGTTTAGTGAGAGGTAGCGGTGGCACGCAGTATTTT
TRBV5-1	TRBJ2-6	.	.	CASSLDPPGSGANVLTF	TGCGCCAGCAGCTTGGACCCCCCAGGCTCTGGGGCCAACGTCCTGACTTTC
TRBV19	TRBJ1-2	.	.	CASSSRTPNYGYTF	TGTGCCAGTAGTTCGCGGACACCGAACTATGGCTACACCTTC
TRBV18	TRBJ1-1	.	.	CASSPLVAQNTEAFF	TGTGCCAGCTCCCCGTTAGTAGCCCAGAACACTGAAGCTTTCTTT
TRBV18	TRBJ2-2	.	.	CASSPQTPRGTGELFF	TGTGCCAGCTCACCACAGACACCCCGGGGCACCGGGGAGCTGTTTTTT
TRBV24-1	TRBJ2-1	.	TRBD1	CATSDTRTGYNEQFF	TGTGCCACCAGTGATACTCGGACAGGGTACAATGAGCAGTTCTTC
TRBV27	TRBJ2-1	.	TRBD1	CASTTGVRGNEQFF	TGTGCCAGCACAACAGGGGTCAGGGGCAATGAGCAGTTCTTC